The 3 T cell receptor beta chains presented below share a single source sample, sequenced in a study of blood T cell repertoires in COVID-19. The protocol was immunoSEQ multiplex PCR, while the TCRdb copy is restricted to in-frame clones and leaves out a portion. The repertoire consists of approximately 170,000 clones, with 82% occurring once and the leading ten covering about 10%. Sequenced material: peripheral blood. The source is a woman aged 80 or over with active or convalescent COVID-19.

This chain connects TRBV30 to TRBJ2-7, with TRBD2 matching 7 bases. Germline loops: CDR1 GTSNPN, CDR2 SVGIG (reference sequence). There are 12 residues in the CDR3. The CDR3 DNA follows: TGTGCTGGGGGGGGAGGAGCCTACGAGCAGTACTTC. Residues: CAGGGGAYEQYF.

This chain links TRBV6-5 with TRBJ1-2; D possibly corresponds to TRBD1 (5 bases). CDR1 and CDR2 from the germline V gene are MNHEY and SVGAGI. Trimming took off 0 bases at V and 4 bases at J, with 15 bases between the two ends. CDR3 length equals 16 residues. The CDR3 is CASSYSIGGRAYGYTF. The CDR3 coding sequence is TGTGCCAGCAGTTACTCGATAGGTGGCAGGGCCTATGGCTACACCTTC.

V gene TRBV3-1 (or the pseudogene TRBV3-2) combines with J gene TRBJ1-1; tentatively, D is TRBD1 (5 bases). The CDR3 loop spans 18 amino acids. V lost 1 base to trimming and J lost 0 bases, with 18 bases between them. Per the germline V gene, CDR1 is LGHDT and CDR2 is YNNKEL (reference sequence). The CDR3 reads CASSQGVQGYGMNTEAFF. The CDR3 DNA reads as TGTGCCAGCAGCCAAGGAGTCCAGGGATATGGGATGAACACTGAAGCTTTCTTT.